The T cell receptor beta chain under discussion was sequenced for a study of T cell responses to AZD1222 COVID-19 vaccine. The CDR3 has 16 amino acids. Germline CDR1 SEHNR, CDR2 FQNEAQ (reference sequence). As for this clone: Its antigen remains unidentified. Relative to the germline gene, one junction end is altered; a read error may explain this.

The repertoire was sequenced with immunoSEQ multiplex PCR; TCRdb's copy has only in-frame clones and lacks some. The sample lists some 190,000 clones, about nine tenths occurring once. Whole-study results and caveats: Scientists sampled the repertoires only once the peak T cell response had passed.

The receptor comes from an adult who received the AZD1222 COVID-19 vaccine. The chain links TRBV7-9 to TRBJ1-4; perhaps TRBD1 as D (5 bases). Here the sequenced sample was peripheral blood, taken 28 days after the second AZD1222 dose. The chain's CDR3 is CASSLALGDGNEKLFF. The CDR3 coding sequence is TGTGCCAGCAGCCTAGCTCTGGGGGATGGTAATGAAAAACTGTTTTTT.